These T cell receptor beta chains were read from a single sample in a study of cytomegalovirus exposure and HLA in healthy donors. Generated by immunoSEQ multiplex PCR, the TCRdb table keeps only in-frame clones and is missing some. The sample shows 120,000 or so clones, 75% to 85% of them seen only once. The sequenced sample was PBMCs. Receptors were obtained from a man under 40 in good health and CMV-seropositive. The CDR3 runs from the conserved cysteine through the conserved F or W. Each record gives: J gene, V gene, clone size, D gene, CDR3 protein, CDR3 DNA. A D gene is named only where the DNA matches it firmly. Size is omitted from some rows. Given values are once, few, many or a class for expanded clones.

J gene: TRBJ2-7
V gene: TRBV5-5
clone size: -
D gene: -
CDR3 protein: CASSLLPGYYEQYF
CDR3 DNA: TGTGCCAGCAGCTTGTTGCCAGGATATTACGAGCAGTACTTC

J gene: TRBJ1-2
V gene: TRBV4-1
clone size: -
D gene: -
CDR3 protein: CASSRDRTDDYGYTF
CDR3 DNA: TGCGCCAGCAGCCGCGACCGGACAGATGACTATGGCTACACCTTC

J gene: TRBJ2-7
V gene: TRBV6-1
clone size: -
D gene: TRBD1
CDR3 protein: CASSWGQGVSYEQYF
CDR3 DNA: TGTGCCAGCAGTTGGGGACAGGGGGTTTCCTACGAGCAGTACTTC

J gene: TRBJ2-4
V gene: TRBV2
clone size: -
D gene: -
CDR3 protein: CASSPLNRQYF
CDR3 DNA: TGTGCCAGCAGCCCCCTAAACCGTCAGTACTTC

J gene: TRBJ1-1
V gene: TRBV6-1
clone size: few
D gene: -
CDR3 protein: CASSWTASLNTEAFF
CDR3 DNA: TGTGCCAGCAGTTGGACAGCCTCTTTGAACACTGAAGCTTTCTTT

J gene: TRBJ1-6
V gene: TRBV6-1
clone size: -
D gene: -
CDR3 protein: CASSEGGVWSSYNSPLHF
CDR3 DNA: TGTGCCAGCAGTGAGGGGGGGGTCTGGAGCTCCTATAATTCACCCCTCCACTTT

J gene: TRBJ1-1
V gene: TRBV5-1
clone size: -
D gene: -
CDR3 protein: CASRYGGGGTEAFF
CDR3 DNA: TGCGCCAGCAGGTACGGGGGCGGGGGCACTGAAGCTTTCTTT

J gene: TRBJ1-5
V gene: TRBV2
clone size: -
D gene: -
CDR3 protein: CASTLGKGNQPQHF
CDR3 DNA: TGTGCCAGCACTCTCGGGAAGGGTAATCAGCCCCAGCATTTT

J gene: TRBJ2-7
V gene: TRBV5-1
clone size: -
D gene: -
CDR3 protein: CASSLPGVAYEQYF
CDR3 DNA: TGCGCCAGCAGCCTTCCGGGGGTGGCCTACGAGCAGTACTTC

J gene: TRBJ2-4
V gene: TRBV4-1
clone size: -
D gene: TRBD2
CDR3 protein: CASSQDGGRAKNIQYF
CDR3 DNA: TGCGCCAGCAGCCAAGATGGCGGGAGAGCCAAAAACATTCAGTACTTC

J gene: TRBJ2-7
V gene: TRBV29-1
clone size: -
D gene: -
CDR3 protein: CSVEDRTEQYF
CDR3 DNA: TGCAGCGTGGAAGACAGAACAGAGCAGTACTTC

J gene: TRBJ2-5
V gene: TRBV5-1
clone size: -
D gene: TRBD1
CDR3 protein: CASSLVGTGAAAETQYF
CDR3 DNA: TGCGCCAGCAGCTTGGTCGGGACAGGGGCGGCAGCGGAGACCCAGTACTTC

J gene: TRBJ1-5
V gene: TRBV19
clone size: -
D gene: -
CDR3 protein: CASSMEAGEQPQHF
CDR3 DNA: TGTGCCAGTAGTATGGAGGCAGGGGAGCAACCCCAGCATTTT

J gene: TRBJ2-7
V gene: TRBV2
clone size: few
D gene: TRBD1
CDR3 protein: CASNPQGSTYEQYF
CDR3 DNA: TGTGCCAGCAATCCACAGGGGTCGACCTACGAGCAGTACTTC

J gene: TRBJ2-7
V gene: TRBV4-1
clone size: -
D gene: TRBD1
CDR3 protein: CASSHRDRPYEQYF
CDR3 DNA: TGCGCCAGCAGCCACCGGGACAGACCCTACGAGCAGTACTTC

J gene: TRBJ2-2
V gene: TRBV9
clone size: -
D gene: -
CDR3 protein: CASSATTGFGTGELFF
CDR3 DNA: TGTGCCAGCAGCGCAACTACCGGGTTCGGTACCGGGGAGCTGTTTTTT

J gene: TRBJ1-1
V gene: TRBV6-5
clone size: -
D gene: -
CDR3 protein: CASSPGSLNTEAFF
CDR3 DNA: TGTGCCAGCAGTCCCGGGAGCCTTAACACTGAAGCTTTCTTT

J gene: TRBJ2-1
V gene: TRBV4-1
clone size: -
D gene: -
CDR3 protein: CASSQEGGDSYNEQFF
CDR3 DNA: TGCGCCAGCAGCCAAGAAGGGGGGGACTCCTACAATGAGCAGTTCTTC

J gene: TRBJ1-1
V gene: TRBV6-1
clone size: -
D gene: -
CDR3 protein: CASSGNRQTATTEAFF
CDR3 DNA: TGTGCCAGCAGTGGTAATCGACAGACGGCGACCACTGAAGCTTTCTTT

J gene: TRBJ2-7
V gene: TRBV5-1
clone size: once
D gene: -
CDR3 protein: CASSLAPSYEQYF
CDR3 DNA: TGCGCCAGCAGCTTAGCACCATCCTACGAGCAGTACTTC

J gene: TRBJ1-2
V gene: TRBV5-1
clone size: -
D gene: -
CDR3 protein: CASSPQGNYGYTF
CDR3 DNA: TGCGCCAGCAGCCCGCAGGGGAACTATGGCTACACCTTC

J gene: TRBJ1-1
V gene: TRBV5-1
clone size: -
D gene: -
CDR3 protein: CASSPQGSTEAFF
CDR3 DNA: TGCGCCAGCAGCCCCCAGGGCTCCACTGAAGCTTTCTTT

J gene: TRBJ1-1
V gene: TRBV6-5
clone size: -
D gene: -
CDR3 protein: CATTDGNTEAFF
CDR3 DNA: TGTGCCACCACTGATGGGAACACTGAAGCTTTCTTT

J gene: TRBJ1-5
V gene: TRBV7-9
clone size: -
D gene: -
CDR3 protein: CASSSASLGEVSQPQHF
CDR3 DNA: TGTGCCAGCAGCTCCGCTTCGCTAGGGGAGGTGAGTCAGCCCCAGCATTTT

J gene: TRBJ1-5
V gene: TRBV6-1
clone size: -
D gene: -
CDR3 protein: CASSERRDGQPQHF
CDR3 DNA: TGTGCCAGCAGTGAGAGGAGGGACGGGCAGCCCCAGCATTTT

J gene: TRBJ2-5
V gene: TRBV30
clone size: -
D gene: -
CDR3 protein: CAWSAGHQETQYF
CDR3 DNA: TGTGCCTGGAGCGCGGGACACCAAGAGACCCAGTACTTC